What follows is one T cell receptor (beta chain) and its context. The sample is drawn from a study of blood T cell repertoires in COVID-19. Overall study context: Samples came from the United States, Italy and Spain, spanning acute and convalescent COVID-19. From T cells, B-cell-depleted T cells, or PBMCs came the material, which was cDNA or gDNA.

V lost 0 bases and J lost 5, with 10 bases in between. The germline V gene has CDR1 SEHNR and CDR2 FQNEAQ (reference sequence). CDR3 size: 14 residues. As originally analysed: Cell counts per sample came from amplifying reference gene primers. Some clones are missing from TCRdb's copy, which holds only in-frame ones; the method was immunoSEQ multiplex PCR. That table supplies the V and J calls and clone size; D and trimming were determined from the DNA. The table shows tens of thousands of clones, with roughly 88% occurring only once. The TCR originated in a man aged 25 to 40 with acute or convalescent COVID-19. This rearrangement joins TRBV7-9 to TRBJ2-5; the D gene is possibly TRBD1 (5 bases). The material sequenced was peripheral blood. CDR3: CASSLAGALETQYF. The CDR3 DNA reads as TGTGCCAGCAGCTTAGCAGGGGCCCTTGAGACCCAGTACTTC.